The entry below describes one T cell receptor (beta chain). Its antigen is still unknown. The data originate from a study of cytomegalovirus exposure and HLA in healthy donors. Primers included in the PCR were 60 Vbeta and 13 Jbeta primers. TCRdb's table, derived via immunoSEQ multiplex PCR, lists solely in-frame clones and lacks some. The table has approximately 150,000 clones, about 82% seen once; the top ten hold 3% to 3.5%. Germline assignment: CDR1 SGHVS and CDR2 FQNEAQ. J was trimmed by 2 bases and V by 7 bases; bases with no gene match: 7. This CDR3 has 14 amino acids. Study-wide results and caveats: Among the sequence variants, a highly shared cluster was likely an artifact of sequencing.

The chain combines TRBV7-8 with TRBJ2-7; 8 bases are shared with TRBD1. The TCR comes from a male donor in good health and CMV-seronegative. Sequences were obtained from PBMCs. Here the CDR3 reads CASTDGQGPYEQYF. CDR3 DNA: TGTGCCAGCACCGACGGACAGGGCCCCTACGAGCAGTACTTC. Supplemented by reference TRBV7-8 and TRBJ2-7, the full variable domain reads GAGVSQSPRYKVAKRGQDVALRCDPISGHVSLFWYQQALGQGPEFLTYFQNEAQLDKSGLPSDRFFAERPEGSVSTLKIQRTQQEDSAVYLCASTDGQGPYEQYFGPGTRLTVT.